The 6 T cell receptor beta chains below all came from one sample that was sequenced in a study of T cells expressing NK-cell markers. TCRdb reprocessed the 5' RACE reads and stores each CDR3 protein as one record, lacking DNA. This repertoire comprises about 390,000 distinct CDR3 sequences; its ten largest clones make up around 10%. The sample consisted of blood T cells: a sorted CD56 or NKG2C T cell subset, CD4+ or CD8+ T cells, or bulk PBMC T cells (not recorded which). Source of these receptors: a woman between 50 and 59 years old in good health.

The chain recombines TRBV7-2 with TRBJ2-1; the D call of TRBD1 rests on TCRdb alone, since no DNA is present to check it. This CDR3 has 17 residues. The germline gives CDR1 SGHTA, CDR2 FQGNSA. The CDR3 region is CASSAPGGRGLDNEQFF. The entire variable domain, with the rest obtained from reference TRBV7-2 and TRBJ2-1, is as follows: GAGVSQSPSNKVTEKGKDVELRCDPISGHTALYWYRQSLGQGLEFLIYFQGNSAPDKSGLPSDRFSAERTGGSVSTLTIQRTQQEDSAVYLCASSAPGGRGLDNEQFFGPGTRLTVL.

The chain uses TRBV29-1 and TRBJ1-2; as DNA is missing, the TRBD1 call by TCRdb cannot be tested. The CDR3 runs to 16 residues. Germline assignment: CDR1 SQVTM and CDR2 ANQGSEA. The CDR3 loop reads CSVGFSDSGTNYGYTF.

This sequence joins TRBV5-1 and TRBJ2-3. The CDR3 sequence is 14 residues long. The germline CDR1 and CDR2 sequences are SGHRS and YFSETQ. The CDR3 sequence is CASSFGATTDTQYF.

This chain's CDR3 is CSAGGAPGGLSDTQYF. The chain combines TRBV20-1 with TRBJ2-3; TCRdb's D gene call, TRBD1, goes unchecked for lack of DNA. This CDR3 contains 16 residues. Germline CDR1 DFQATT, CDR2 SNEGSKA (reference sequence).

The chain links TRBV10-3 to TRBJ2-1; TCRdb names TRBD2, which stays unverified in the absence of DNA. Germline CDR1 ENHRY, CDR2 SYGVKD. CDR3 length equals 15 residues. The CDR3 is CAISSPGLDLDEQFF.

The chain recombines TRBV2 with TRBJ1-1; with no DNA, the TCRdb D assignment of TRBD1 cannot be verified. There are 13 residues in the CDR3. Per the germline V gene, CDR1 is SNHLY and CDR2 is FYNNEI. CDR3 in amino acids: CASSEGGERKAFF.